These 28 T cell receptor beta chains were sequenced from one sample in a study of blood T cells in healthy people across ages. For the second PCR, which ran for roughly 7 to 11 cycles, a sample-barcoded 5' primer and a J-beta primer mix were used. TCRdb ran MiXCR on the 5' RACE reads and lists one entry per CDR3 protein. Of about 1.5 million distinct CDR3 sequences listed, 40% to 45% are singletons. The specimen was blood. These receptors were collected from a woman aged 18-35 years in good health.

The chain employs TRBV6-5 and TRBJ1-3; possible D gene TRBD1, 5 bases. This CDR3 region has 15 residues. Trimming shortened V by 7 bases and J by 0 bases, and 13 bases separated the two germline ends. Germline V lookup: CDR1 MNHEY, CDR2 SVGAGI. The CDR3 here is CASTASQASGNTIYF. CDR3 nucleotides: TGTGCCAGCACCGCCTCACAGGCCTCTGGAAACACCATATATTTT.

This clonotype showed up just once. The junction does not match germline at one end; this may be a read error. The chain carries TRBV29-1 and TRBJ2-1, with D tentatively TRBD2 (7 bases). Per the germline V gene, CDR1 is SQVTM and CDR2 is ANQGSEA. This CDR3 spans 13 amino acids. CDR3: CSVAGGSYNGQFF. The DNA for the CDR3 is TGCAGCGTTGCGGGGGGCTCCTACAATGGGCAGTTCTTC.

The J gene is TRBJ2-2, the V gene TRBV28, with D maybe TRBD2 (6 bases). Trimming cost V 7 bases and J 4 bases, with 16 bases left between them. Germline CDR1 reads MDHEN; CDR2 reads SYDVKM. This CDR3 has 15 residues. CDR3 sequence reads: CASNSSPGGTGELFF. The CDR3 nucleotides read TGTGCCAGCAACTCATCCCCCGGGGGCACCGGGGAGCTGTTTTTT.

A remark on this clonotype: At one end, the junction sequence differs from germline, possibly due to a read error. The CDR3 DNA follows: TGTGCCAGCAGTGGTATGGGACAGAGTTATTCACCCCCCCACTTT. Translation: CASSGMGQSYSPPHF. V is TRBV25-1 and J is TRBJ1-6; 7 bases are a match to TRBD1. This CDR3 region has 15 residues. Germline V gives CDR1 MGHDK, CDR2 SYGVNS.

This sequence joins TRBV6-5 and TRBJ1-1, with D unresolved. Germline lookup yields CDR1 MNHEY and CDR2 SVGAGI. Trimming took 5 bases from V and 10 from J, leaving 14 bases between them. The CDR3 extends over 12 amino acids. CDR3 loop: CASSPQSGVAFF. As DNA, the CDR3 is TGTGCCAGCAGTCCCCAGTCGGGCGTAGCTTTCTTT.

This clonotype has only a few counts. This sequence joins TRBV20-1 and TRBJ2-3; the match to TRBD2 covers 12 bases. The junction had 13 bases not matched to a gene; V was cut back by 5 bases and J by 10 bases. The CDR3 is made up of 15 amino acids. From germline, CDR1 is DFQATT and CDR2 SNEGSKA (reference sequence). Here the CDR3 DNA reads TGCAGTGCTCCCTCGGCTAGCGGGGGGGCAGCTGCGCAGTATTTT. Encoded protein: CSAPSASGGAAAQYF.

V and J are TRBV5-4 and TRBJ2-3, with D perhaps matching TRBD2 (6 bases). The ends were cut back, 5 bases at V and 1 base at J, with 26 bases in the middle. CDR3 length: 19 amino acids. The germline CDR1 and CDR2 sequences are SGHNT and YYREEE (reference sequence). CDR3 region: CASSYLAQRALAGTDTQYF. CDR3 coding DNA: TGTGCCAGCAGTTATTTAGCACAGCGGGCCCTCGCTGGCACAGATACGCAGTATTTT.

The J gene is TRBJ1-4, the V gene TRBV6-5; D remains unclear. CDR3 size: 14 residues. Germline values: CDR1 MNHEY, CDR2 SVGAGI. With 2 bases removed from V and 8 bases from J, the gap between germline ends came to 12 bases. DNA for the CDR3: TGTGCCAGCAGTTACGAGTACGCAGGCGAAAAACTGTTTTTT. Its protein product is CASSYEYAGEKLFF.

This rearrangement joins TRBV7-2 to TRBJ1-6; D gene ambiguous. CDR3 length: 15 amino acids. V was pared by 8 bases and J by 5 bases, with 16 bases between. Germline CDR1 reads SGHTA; CDR2 reads FQGNSA. CDR3 in DNA: TGTGCCAGCTCTTTGCAGCGGACGGATAATTCACCCCTCCACTTT. Its protein is CASSLQRTDNSPLHF.

The chain joins TRBV20-1 to TRBJ2-1; 10 bases are shared with TRBD2. The CDR3 contains 12 residues. J was trimmed by 9 bases and V by 5 bases; bases with no gene match: 4. Germline loops: CDR1 DFQATT, CDR2 SNEGSKA (reference sequence). The chain's CDR3 is CSADQREGEQFF. The CDR3 DNA reads TGCAGTGCTGACCAGCGGGAGGGTGAGCAGTTCTTC.

CDR3 loop: CASSPRQNPYEQYF. CDR3 nucleotide sequence: TGTGCCAGCAGCCCTCGACAGAACCCCTACGAGCAGTACTTC. V is TRBV11-3 and J is TRBJ2-7, with D possibly matching TRBD1 (5 bases). Trimming left V 5 bases short and J 2 bases short, with 13 bases between. Germline V gene data show CDR1 as SGHNT and CDR2 as YENEEA. CDR3 length: 14 residues.

This clonotype was counted between two and nine times. This chain joins TRBV25-1 and TRBJ2-7; D not resolved. CDR1 is MGHDK, CDR2 SYGVNS, per germline. The CDR3 totals 15 residues. Trimming took off 2 bases at V and 7 bases at J, with 18 bases between the two ends. As DNA, the CDR3 is TGTGCCAGCAGTGAAAGGGTAGGGTCCTTCGAGGAGCAGTACTTC. Protein sequence: CASSERVGSFEEQYF.

The chain combines TRBV15 with TRBJ2-5; possible D gene TRBD2, 5 bases. The V gene's germline CDR1 is LNHNV and CDR2 YYDKDF (reference sequence). CDR3 length equals 14 residues. The germline V and J ends were trimmed by 0 bases and 5 bases, with 10 bases remaining between them. CDR3 sequence: CATSRDVGGETQYF. The CDR3 region has the DNA TGTGCCACCAGCAGAGATGTCGGCGGGGAGACCCAGTACTTC.

This clonotype was detected only a few times. CDR3 loop: CSARDPGVNAEAFF. The CDR3 DNA follows: TGCAGTGCTAGAGATCCGGGGGTTAACGCTGAAGCTTTCTTT. The rearrangement uses TRBV20-1 and TRBJ1-1; tentatively, D is TRBD1 (5 bases). This CDR3 is built from 14 residues. Germline CDR1 DFQATT, CDR2 SNEGSKA (reference sequence). V was clipped by 0 bases and J by 6 bases, with 14 bases between them.

This clonotype occurred a few times. This rearrangement joins TRBV27 to TRBJ2-7; TRBD1 is a possible D gene (6 bases). The CDR3 loop spans 19 amino acids. Germline V lookup: CDR1 MNHEY, CDR2 SMNVEV (reference sequence). V was cut by 3 bases and J by 2 bases, with 26 bases left in between. DNA for the CDR3: TGTGCCAGCAGTTTCTCCCCCCTCGGTATAGGACAGAGGCCCTACGAGCAGTACTTC. This translates into CASSFSPLGIGQRPYEQYF.

In this sample, this clonotype turned up a few times. This chain joins TRBV5-1 and TRBJ2-1; no reliable D call. This CDR3 comprises 14 residues. Germline V gives CDR1 SGHRS, CDR2 YFSETQ. Trimming removed 0 bases from V and 5 bases from J, with 9 bases in between. DNA of the CDR3: TGCGCCAGCAGCTTGGAGCAGGTGAACAATGAGCAGTTCTTC. Protein product: CASSLEQVNNEQFF.

This clonotype was counted at least ten times. The chain combines TRBV5-1 with TRBJ2-3, with 9 bases identical to TRBD1. With V trimmed by 4 bases and J by 3 bases, 3 bases remained unmatched. CDR3 length equals 14 residues. Germline V gene lookup returns CDR1 SGHRS and CDR2 YFSETQ. CDR3 residues: CASSRGQGTDTQYF. CDR3 nucleotides: TGCGCCAGCAGCCGGGGACAGGGAACAGATACGCAGTATTTT.

The chain couples TRBV20-1 to TRBJ2-1, with 7 bases fitting TRBD2. Germline V gene lookup returns CDR1 DFQATT and CDR2 SNEGSKA (reference sequence). V lost 0 bases and J lost 0; bases outside the gene matches: 5. This CDR3 has 16 residues. The CDR3 nucleotides read TGCAGTGCTAGAGATATCAGCGGGGACTCCTACAATGAGCAGTTCTTC. Its protein product is CSARDISGDSYNEQFF.

This clonotype was counted a few times. This rearrangement joins TRBV4-2 to TRBJ2-1; D may be TRBD1 (5 bases). The CDR3 has 17 amino acids. Germline values: CDR1 LGHNA, CDR2 YNFKEQ. Trimming removed 3 bases at V and 0 bases at J, with 15 bases between. The CDR3 DNA follows: TGTGCCAGCAGCCAGTTCGATGGACAAAGCTCCTACAATGAGCAGTTCTTC. The encoded protein is CASSQFDGQSSYNEQFF.

Points on this clonotype: One end of the junction does not line up with germline, which may come from a read error. V usage is TRBV12-3 or TRBV12-4 and J usage is TRBJ2-1; D is perhaps TRBD2 (5 bases). The CDR3 contains 14 residues. The DNA of the CDR3 is TGTGCCGGCAGTTTCCGGGGTAGGGCCAATGAGCAGTTCTTC. Encoded protein: CAGSFRGRANEQFF.

With respect to this clonotype: The junction shows a germline mismatch at one end, possibly a read error. This rearrangement joins TRBV4-1 to TRBJ2-5, with unresolved D. The CDR3 extends over 13 amino acids. Germline V CDR1 and CDR2: MGHRA, YSYEKL. The CDR3 nucleotides are TGCGCCAGCAACCAAGATCCCCGGGCGACCCAGTACTTC. Its translation: CASNQDPRATQYF.

The V and J genes are TRBV11-1 and TRBJ1-2; TRBD1 agrees at 7 bases. Germline-derived CDR1 and CDR2 are SGHAT and FQDESV (reference sequence). Trimming cost V 5 bases and J 9 bases; bases outside gene matches: 3. There are 11 residues in the CDR3. As DNA, the CDR3 is TGTGCCAGCAGCCCGACAGGGAGCTACACCTTC. Protein sequence: CASSPTGSYTF.

The chain uses TRBV18 and TRBJ2-4; maybe TRBD2 (5 bases). The tail of the sequence fits TRBJ2-7 better, so the J call may be wrong. This CDR3 comprises 18 residues. Germline loops: CDR1 KGHSH, CDR2 LQKENI. The CDR3 is CASSPAWTDPWGVYEQYF. The DNA of the CDR3 is TGTGCCAGCTCACCAGCGTGGACGGACCCTTGGGGAGTCTACGAGCAGTACTTC.

This clonotype came up a few times. The chain is built from TRBV12-3 or TRBV12-4 and TRBJ2-6; no reliable D call. The length of the CDR3 is 16 residues. V was shortened by 5 bases and J by 2 bases, with 13 bases between the two germline ends. The DNA for the CDR3 is TGTGCCAGCAGTCACGGAACACGTGCTGGGGCCAACGTCCTGACTTTC. This translates into CASSHGTRAGANVLTF.

The CDR3 DNA sequence: TGTGCCAGCAGCTTAATGTACGGGTCACTCTACAATGAGCAGTACTTC. This gives the protein CASSLMYGSLYNEQYF. The chain uses TRBV7-9 and TRBJ2-1; D not resolved. The end of the DNA aligns better with TRBJ2-7, so the J call may be wrong. CDR3 length: 16 amino acids. Germline V CDR1 and CDR2: SEHNR, FQNEAQ (reference sequence).

The chain joins TRBV6-2 or TRBV6-3 to TRBJ2-3; tentatively, D is TRBD1 (6 bases). V gave up 6 bases and J gave up 4 bases, with 8 bases separating them. Germline V gene lookup returns CDR1 MNHEY and CDR2 SVGEGT. The length of the CDR3 is 12 residues. CDR3 nucleotides: TGTGCCAGCAGACCAGGGGCAGATACGCAGTATTTT. Translated, it gives CASRPGADTQYF.

This clonotype showed up just once. The junction departs from the called germline gene at one end, perhaps through a read error. The gene calls are TRBV12-3 or TRBV12-4 and TRBJ1-2; 9 nucleotides align to TRBD1. The CDR3 consists of 15 residues. The CDR3 spells CASSRTGEGANGYAF. The CDR3 DNA sequence: TGTGCCAGCAGCAGGACAGGGGAAGGTGCTAATGGCTACGCCTTC.

The sample holds a few counts of this clonotype. The J gene is TRBJ2-1, the V gene TRBV12-3 or TRBV12-4; the D gene is possibly TRBD2 (5 bases). The CDR3 loop spans 16 amino acids. Deletions cut 2 bases from V and 1 base from J, with 12 bases between. CDR3 DNA: TGTGCCAGCAGTTTAAGCGCGGGTGTGTCCTACAATGAGCAGTTCTTC. Its translation is CASSLSAGVSYNEQFF.